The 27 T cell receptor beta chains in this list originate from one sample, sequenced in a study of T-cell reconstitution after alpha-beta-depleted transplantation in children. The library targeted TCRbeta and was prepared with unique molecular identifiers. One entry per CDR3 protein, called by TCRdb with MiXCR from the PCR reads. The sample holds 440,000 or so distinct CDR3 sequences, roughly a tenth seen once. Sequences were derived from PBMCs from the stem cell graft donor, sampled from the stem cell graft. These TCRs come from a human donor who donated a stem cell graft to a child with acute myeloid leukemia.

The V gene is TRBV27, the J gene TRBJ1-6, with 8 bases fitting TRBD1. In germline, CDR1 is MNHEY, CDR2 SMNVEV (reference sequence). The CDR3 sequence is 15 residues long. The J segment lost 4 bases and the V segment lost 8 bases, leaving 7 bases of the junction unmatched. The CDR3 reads CASGSGTGYNSPLHF. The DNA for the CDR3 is TGTGCCAGCGGATCCGGGACAGGATATAATTCACCCCTCCACTTT.

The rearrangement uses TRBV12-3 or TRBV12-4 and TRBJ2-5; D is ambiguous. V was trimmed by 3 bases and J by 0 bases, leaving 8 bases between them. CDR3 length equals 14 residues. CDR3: CASSFSDNQETQYF. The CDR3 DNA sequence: TGTGCCAGCAGTTTTTCGGATAACCAAGAGACCCAGTACTTC.

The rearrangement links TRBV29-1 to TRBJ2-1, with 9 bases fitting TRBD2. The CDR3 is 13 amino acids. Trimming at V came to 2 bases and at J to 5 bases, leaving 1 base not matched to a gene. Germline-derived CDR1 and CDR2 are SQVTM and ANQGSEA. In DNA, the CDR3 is TGCAGCGTTGAATCTAGCGGGAACAATGAGCAGTTCTTC. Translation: CSVESSGNNEQFF.

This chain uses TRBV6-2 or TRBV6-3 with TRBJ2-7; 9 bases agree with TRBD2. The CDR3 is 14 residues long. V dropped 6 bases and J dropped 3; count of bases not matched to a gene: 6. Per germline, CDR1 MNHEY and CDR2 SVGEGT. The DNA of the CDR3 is TGTGCCAGCAGCAAAGCGGGAGGCCGCTACGAGCAGTACTTC. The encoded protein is CASSKAGGRYEQYF.

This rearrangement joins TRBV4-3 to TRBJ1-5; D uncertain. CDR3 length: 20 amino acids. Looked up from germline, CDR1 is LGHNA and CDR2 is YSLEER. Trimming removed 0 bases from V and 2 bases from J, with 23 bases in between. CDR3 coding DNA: TGCGCCAGCAGCCAAGATTCGTGGGGAGGGTCAGGCATGGGCAATCAGCCCCAGCATTTT. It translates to CASSQDSWGGSGMGNQPQHF.

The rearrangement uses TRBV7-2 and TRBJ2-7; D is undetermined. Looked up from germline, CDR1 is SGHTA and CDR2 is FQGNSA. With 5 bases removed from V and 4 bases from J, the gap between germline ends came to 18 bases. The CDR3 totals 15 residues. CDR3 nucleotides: TGTGCCAGCAGCCCGCCGGGCAGGTCCCTATACGAGCAGTACTTC. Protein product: CASSPPGRSLYEQYF.

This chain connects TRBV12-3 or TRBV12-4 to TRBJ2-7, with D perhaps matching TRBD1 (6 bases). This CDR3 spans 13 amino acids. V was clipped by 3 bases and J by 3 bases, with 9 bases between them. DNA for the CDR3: TGTGCCAGCAGTTTGGACAGCGGCTACGAGCAGTACTTC. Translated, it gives CASSLDSGYEQYF.

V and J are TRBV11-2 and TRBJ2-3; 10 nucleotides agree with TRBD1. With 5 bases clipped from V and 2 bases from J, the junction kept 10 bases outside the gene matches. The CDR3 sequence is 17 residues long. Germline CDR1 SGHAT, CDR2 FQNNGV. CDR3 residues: CASSPRPGQGFTDTQYF. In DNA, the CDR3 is TGTGCCAGCAGCCCCCGTCCGGGACAGGGGTTCACAGATACGCAGTATTTT.

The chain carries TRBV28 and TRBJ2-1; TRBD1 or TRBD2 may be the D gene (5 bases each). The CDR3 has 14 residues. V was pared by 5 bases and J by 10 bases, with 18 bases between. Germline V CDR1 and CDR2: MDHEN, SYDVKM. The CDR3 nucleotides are TGTGCCAGCAGTCTCCGGGACGCGTGGCGGGAGCAGTTCTTC. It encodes CASSLRDAWREQFF.

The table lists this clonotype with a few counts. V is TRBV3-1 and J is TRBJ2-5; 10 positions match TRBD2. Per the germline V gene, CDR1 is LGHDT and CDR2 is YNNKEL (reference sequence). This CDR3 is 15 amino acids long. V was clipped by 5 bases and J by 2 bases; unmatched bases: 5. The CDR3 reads CASSAGTSVQETQYF. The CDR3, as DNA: TGTGCCAGCAGCGCCGGGACTAGCGTTCAAGAGACCCAGTACTTC.

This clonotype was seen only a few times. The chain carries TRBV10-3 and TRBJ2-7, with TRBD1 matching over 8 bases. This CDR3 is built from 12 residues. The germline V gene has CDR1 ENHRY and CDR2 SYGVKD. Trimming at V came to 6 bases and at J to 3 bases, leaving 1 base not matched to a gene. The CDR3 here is CAISGQGYEQYV. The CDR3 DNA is TGTGCCATCAGCGGACAGGGCTACGAGCAGTACGTC.

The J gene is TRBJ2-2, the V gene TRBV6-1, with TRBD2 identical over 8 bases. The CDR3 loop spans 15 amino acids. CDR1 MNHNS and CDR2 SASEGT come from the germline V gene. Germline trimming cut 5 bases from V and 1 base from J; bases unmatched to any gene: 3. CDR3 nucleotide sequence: TGTGCCAGCAGTCCGGGACTAGTGAACACCGGGGAGCTGTTTTTT. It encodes CASSPGLVNTGELFF.

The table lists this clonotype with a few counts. CDR3 residues: CAISESRSRSATHTQYF. CDR3 DNA: TGTGCCATCAGTGAGTCGCGGTCCAGATCCGCAACTCATACGCAGTATTTT. This chain uses TRBV10-3 with TRBJ2-3; D gene ambiguous. V gave up 0 bases and J gave up 7 bases, with 20 bases separating them. The CDR3 has 17 amino acids. The germline CDR1 and CDR2 sequences are ENHRY and SYGVKD.

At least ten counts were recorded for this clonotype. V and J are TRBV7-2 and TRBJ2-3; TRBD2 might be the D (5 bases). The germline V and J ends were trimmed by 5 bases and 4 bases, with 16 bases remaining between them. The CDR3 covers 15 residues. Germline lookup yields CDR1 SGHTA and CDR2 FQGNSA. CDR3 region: CASSPTAERADTQYF. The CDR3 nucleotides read TGTGCCAGCAGCCCCACAGCGGAGAGGGCAGATACGCAGTATTTT.

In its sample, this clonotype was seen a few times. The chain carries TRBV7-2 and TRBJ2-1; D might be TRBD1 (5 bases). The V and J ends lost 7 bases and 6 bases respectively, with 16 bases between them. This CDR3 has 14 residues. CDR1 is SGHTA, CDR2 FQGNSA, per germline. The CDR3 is CASTLQVSGNEQFF. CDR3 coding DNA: TGTGCCAGCACTCTACAGGTCTCCGGCAATGAGCAGTTCTTC. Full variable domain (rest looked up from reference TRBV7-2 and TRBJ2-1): GAGVSQSPSNKVTEKGKDVELRCDPISGHTALYWYRQSLGQGLEFLIYFQGNSAPDKSGLPSDRFSAERTGGSVSTLTIQRTQQEDSAVYLCASTLQVSGNEQFFGPGTRLTVL.

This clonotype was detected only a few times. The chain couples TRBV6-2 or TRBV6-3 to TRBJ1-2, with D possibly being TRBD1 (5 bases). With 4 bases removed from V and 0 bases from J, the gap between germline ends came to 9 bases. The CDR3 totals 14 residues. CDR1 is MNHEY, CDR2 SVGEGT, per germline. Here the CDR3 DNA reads TGTGCCAGCAGTTTGACAGTAGCTAACTATGGCTACACCTTC. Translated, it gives CASSLTVANYGYTF.

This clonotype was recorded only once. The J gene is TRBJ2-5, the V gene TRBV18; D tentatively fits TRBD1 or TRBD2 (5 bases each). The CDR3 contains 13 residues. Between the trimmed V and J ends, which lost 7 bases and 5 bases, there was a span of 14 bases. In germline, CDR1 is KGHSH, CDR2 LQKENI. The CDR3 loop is CASLQRGRETQYF. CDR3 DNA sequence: TGTGCCAGCTTGCAAAGGGGACGCGAGACCCAGTACTTC.

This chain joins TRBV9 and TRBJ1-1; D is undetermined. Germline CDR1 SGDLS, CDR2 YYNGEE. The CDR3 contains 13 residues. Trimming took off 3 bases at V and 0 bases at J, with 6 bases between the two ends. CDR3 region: CASSAELNTEAFF. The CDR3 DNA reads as TGTGCCAGCAGCGCAGAATTGAACACTGAAGCTTTCTTT.

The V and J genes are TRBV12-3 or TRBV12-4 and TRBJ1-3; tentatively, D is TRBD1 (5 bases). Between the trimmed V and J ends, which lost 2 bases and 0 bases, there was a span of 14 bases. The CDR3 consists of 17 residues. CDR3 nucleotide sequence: TGTGCCAGCAGTTTATGGGTTGGGGCCCTCTCTGGAAACACCATATATTTT. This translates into CASSLWVGALSGNTIYF.

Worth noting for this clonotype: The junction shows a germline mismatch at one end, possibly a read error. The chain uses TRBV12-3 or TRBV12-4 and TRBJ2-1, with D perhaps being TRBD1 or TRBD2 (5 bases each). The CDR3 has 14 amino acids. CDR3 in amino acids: CASSLGDAYNEHFF. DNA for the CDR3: TGTGCCAGCAGTTTGGGGGACGCCTACAATGAGCATTTCTTC.

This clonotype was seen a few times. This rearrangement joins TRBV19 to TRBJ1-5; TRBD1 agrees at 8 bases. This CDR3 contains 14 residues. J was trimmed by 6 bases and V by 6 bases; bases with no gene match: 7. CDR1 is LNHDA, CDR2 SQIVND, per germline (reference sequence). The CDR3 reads CASRPGQGSQPQHF. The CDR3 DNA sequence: TGTGCCAGTAGACCCGGACAGGGAAGTCAGCCCCAGCATTTT.

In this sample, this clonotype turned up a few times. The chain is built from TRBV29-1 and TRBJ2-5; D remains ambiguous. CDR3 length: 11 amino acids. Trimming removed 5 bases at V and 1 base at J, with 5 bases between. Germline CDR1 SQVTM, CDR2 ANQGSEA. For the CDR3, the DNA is TGCAGCGTTCCCCTCCAAGAGACCCAGTACTTC. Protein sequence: CSVPLQETQYF.

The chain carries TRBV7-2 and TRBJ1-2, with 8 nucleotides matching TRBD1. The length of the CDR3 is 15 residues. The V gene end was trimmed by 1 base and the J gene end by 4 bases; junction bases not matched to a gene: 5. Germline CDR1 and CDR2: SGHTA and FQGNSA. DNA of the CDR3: TGTGCCAGCAGCTTAGGATTCCAGGGGGCCTATGGCTACACCTTC. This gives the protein CASSLGFQGAYGYTF.

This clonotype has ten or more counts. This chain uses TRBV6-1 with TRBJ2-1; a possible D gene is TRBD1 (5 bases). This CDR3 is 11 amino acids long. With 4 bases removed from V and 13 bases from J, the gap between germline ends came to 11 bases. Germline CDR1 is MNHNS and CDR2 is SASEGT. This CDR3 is CASSVDRTQFF. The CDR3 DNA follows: TGTGCCAGCAGTGTCGACAGAACTCAGTTCTTC.

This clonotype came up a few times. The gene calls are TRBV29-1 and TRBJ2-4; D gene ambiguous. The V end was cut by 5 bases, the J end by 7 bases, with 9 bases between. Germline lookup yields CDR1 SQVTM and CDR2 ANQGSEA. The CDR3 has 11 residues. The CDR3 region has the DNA TGCAGCGTTACGCGGTCCAACATTCAGTACTTC. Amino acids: CSVTRSNIQYF. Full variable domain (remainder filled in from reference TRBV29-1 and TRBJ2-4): SAVISQKPSRDICQRGTSLTIQCQVDSQVTMMFWYRQQPGQSLTLIATANQGSEATYESGFVIDKFPISRPNLTFSTLTVSNMSPEDSSIYLCSVTRSNIQYFGAGTRLSVL.

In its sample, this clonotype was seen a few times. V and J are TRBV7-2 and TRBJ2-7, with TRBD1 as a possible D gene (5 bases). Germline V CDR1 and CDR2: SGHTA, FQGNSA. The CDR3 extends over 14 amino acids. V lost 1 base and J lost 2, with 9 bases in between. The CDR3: CASSLGQKPYEQYF. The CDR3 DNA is TGTGCCAGCAGCTTAGGACAGAAGCCCTACGAGCAGTACTTC.

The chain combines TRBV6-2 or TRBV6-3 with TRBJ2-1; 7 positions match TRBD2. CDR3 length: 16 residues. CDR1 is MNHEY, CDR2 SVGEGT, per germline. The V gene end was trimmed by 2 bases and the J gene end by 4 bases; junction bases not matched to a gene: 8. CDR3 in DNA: TGTGCCAGCAGTTACACCGGCGGGGGTTGGTACAATGAGCAGTTCTTC. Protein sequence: CASSYTGGGWYNEQFF.